A single sample is the source of the 24 T cell receptor beta chains below, sequenced in a study of T cells in Graves' hyperthyroidism and ophthalmopathy. Regions amplified from RNA transcripts were the TCR beta CDR3 regions. In the first-round RT-PCR of the TCR CDR3, the HTBI primer set was used. TCRdb called the multiplex PCR reads again in MiXCR, with one record for every CDR3 protein. The repertoire consists of 400,000 to 600,000 distinct CDR3 sequences, with 16% occurring once and the leading ten covering 25% to 30%. The sample comprised blood. The receptors derive from a woman aged 25-40 years with Graves' ophthalmopathy.

A few counts support this clonotype. The chain links TRBV7-2 to TRBJ1-2, with 8 bases aligning to TRBD1. V gave up 5 bases and J gave up 7 bases; unmatched junction bases: 6. The CDR3 consists of 13 residues. Germline V lookup: CDR1 SGHTA, CDR2 FQGNSA. DNA of the CDR3: TGTGCCAGCAGCAACCAGGGACAGGCTGGCTACACCTTC. As protein: CASSNQGQAGYTF.

This chain connects TRBV3-1 to TRBJ2-2; D is undetermined. Between the trimmed V and J ends, which lost 1 base and 0 bases, there was a span of 3 bases. This CDR3 is built from 14 residues. Germline loops: CDR1 LGHDT, CDR2 YNNKEL (reference sequence). CDR3 sequence reads: CASSQGSNTGELFF. CDR3 sequence (DNA): TGTGCCAGCAGCCAAGGGTCGAACACCGGGGAGCTGTTTTTT.

Ten or more counts support this clonotype. The CDR3 loop is CASSLVGGGNEAFF. The CDR3 DNA reads as TGTGCCAGCAGTTTAGTTGGTGGGGGAAATGAAGCTTTCTTT. The rearrangement links TRBV12-3 or TRBV12-4 to TRBJ1-1, with D perhaps TRBD1 (5 bases). The CDR3 loop spans 14 amino acids. V lost 1 base and J lost 7, with 13 bases in between.

Ten or more counts support this clonotype. The chain recombines TRBV18 with TRBJ2-7, with D possibly being TRBD2 (6 bases). V gave up 5 bases and J gave up 2 bases, with 16 bases separating them. Germline assignment: CDR1 KGHSH and CDR2 LQKENI. CDR3 size: 15 residues. The CDR3 region has the DNA TGTGCCAGCTCATCCTCGGGACTTACGGCCTACGAGCAGTACTTC. Translation gives CASSSSGLTAYEQYF. The variable domain in full, with the rest retrieved from reference TRBV18 and TRBJ2-7, is NAGVMQNPRHLVRRRGQEARLRCSPMKGHSHVYWYRQLPEEGLKFMVYLQKENIIDESGMPKERFSAEFPKEGPSILRIQQVVRGDSAAYFCASSSSGLTAYEQYFGPGTRLTVT.

This clonotype was found many times. J is TRBJ2-7 and V is TRBV6-2 or TRBV6-3, with D tentatively TRBD2 (6 bases). From germline, CDR1 is MNHEY and CDR2 SVGEGT. CDR3 length: 16 amino acids. The V and J ends lost 2 bases and 1 base respectively, with 15 bases between them. This CDR3 is CASSYTGDQLSYEQYF. In nucleotides, the CDR3 is TGTGCCAGCAGTTACACGGGGGACCAGCTTTCCTACGAGCAGTACTTC.

This clonotype was found many times. The chain has TRBV29-1 and TRBJ2-4, with 9 bases fitting TRBD2. Germline CDR1 and CDR2: SQVTM and ANQGSEA. Germline trimming cut 3 bases from V and 6 bases from J; bases unmatched to any gene: 6. CDR3 length equals 14 residues. In nucleotides, the CDR3 is TGCAGCGTTGAGGGCGGGAGGGCCGGAAACATTCAGTACTTC. Amino acid sequence: CSVEGGRAGNIQYF. Full variable domain (missing parts from reference TRBV29-1 and TRBJ2-4): SAVISQKPSRDICQRGTSLTIQCQVDSQVTMMFWYRQQPGQSLTLIATANQGSEATYESGFVIDKFPISRPNLTFSTLTVSNMSPEDSSIYLCSVEGGRAGNIQYFGAGTRLSVL.

This clonotype was observed at least ten times. V gene TRBV15 combines with J gene TRBJ1-1, with D maybe TRBD1 (6 bases). The V and J ends lost 1 base and 5 bases respectively, with 11 bases between them. CDR1 and CDR2 from the germline V gene are LNHNV and YYDKDF (reference sequence). The CDR3 runs to 14 residues. CDR3 sequence (DNA): TGTGCCACCAGCAGAGGCGAGGGGGTGACTGAAGCTTTCTTT. Amino acids: CATSRGEGVTEAFF.

Notes on this clonotype: A much larger clone differs from this one at a single base, so this may be a read error. V usage is TRBV6-1 and J usage is TRBJ1-1; 8 bases agree with TRBD1. Germline V gene lookup returns CDR1 MNHNS and CDR2 SASEGT. The CDR3 contains 14 residues. Unmatched junction bases numbered 9, after V lost 11 bases and J lost 1 base. Written as DNA, the CDR3 is TGTGCCCGTGGAGGCGGACAGGGGAACACTGAAGCTTTCTTT. It specifies CARGGGQGNTEAFF.

J is TRBJ2-5 and V is TRBV9; tentative D call: TRBD2 (5 bases). The V and J ends lost 6 bases and 3 bases respectively, with 9 bases between them. CDR3 length: 12 residues. The germline V gene encodes CDR1 SGDLS and CDR2 YYNGEE. The CDR3 loop is CASTRDEETQYF. In DNA form, the CDR3 reads TGTGCCAGCACCCGGGATGAAGAGACCCAGTACTTC.

This clonotype was observed a few times. CDR3 amino acids: CAISESSGSNTGELFF. The CDR3 DNA reads as TGTGCCATCAGTGAGTCTAGCGGTTCGAACACCGGGGAGCTGTTTTTT. The V and J genes are TRBV10-3 and TRBJ2-2, with D possibly TRBD2 on 6 matching bases. This CDR3 is built from 16 residues. V lost 0 bases to trimming and J lost 0 bases, with 8 bases between them. The germline V gene has CDR1 ENHRY and CDR2 SYGVKD.

This clonotype showed up many times. The V and J genes are TRBV15 and TRBJ2-1; 9 nucleotides align to TRBD2. The CDR3 has 17 amino acids. J was trimmed by 7 bases and V by 8 bases; bases with no gene match: 18. From germline, CDR1 is LNHNV and CDR2 YYDKDF (reference sequence). CDR3 in DNA: TGTGCCACCTCAAGGCGAAAGAGACTAGCGGAAGGGAATGAGCAGTTCTTC. Amino acid sequence: CATSRRKRLAEGNEQFF.

This clonotype was seen many times. The chain uses TRBV28 and TRBJ2-7, with unresolved D. Trimming removed 1 base at V and 0 bases at J, with 7 bases between. Germline values: CDR1 MDHEN, CDR2 SYDVKM. CDR3 length: 14 amino acids. The CDR3 region is CASSLSRPSYEQYF. The CDR3 nucleotides read TGTGCCAGCAGTTTATCTAGACCCTCCTACGAGCAGTACTTC.

This clonotype occurred many times. The gene calls are TRBV15 and TRBJ2-5, with D perhaps matching TRBD1 (5 bases). Trimming removed 0 bases from V and 3 bases from J, with 8 bases in between. Germline CDR1 reads LNHNV; CDR2 reads YYDKDF (reference sequence). The CDR3 runs to 14 residues. The CDR3 loop reads CATSREATEETQYF. Here the CDR3 DNA reads TGTGCCACCAGCAGAGAGGCGACAGAAGAGACCCAGTACTTC. The full variable domain, with the rest looked up from reference TRBV15 and TRBJ2-5, is DAMVIQNPRYQVTQFGKPVTLSCSQTLNHNVMYWYQQKSSQAPKLLFHYYDKDFNNEADTPDNFQSRRPNTSFCFLDIRSPGLGDTAMYLCATSREATEETQYFGPGTRLLVL.

This clonotype has at least ten counts. J is TRBJ2-1 and V is TRBV7-3; the D is unclear. The CDR3 totals 13 residues. V was trimmed by 0 bases and J by 5 bases, leaving 5 bases between them. The germline V gene encodes CDR1 SGHTA and CDR2 FQGTGA. The CDR3 loop reads CASSLTVNNEQFF. CDR3 sequence (DNA): TGTGCCAGCAGCTTAACGGTTAACAATGAGCAGTTCTTC.

This chain uses TRBV9 with TRBJ2-1; weak D call: TRBD1 (6 bases). The germline V and J ends were trimmed by 2 bases and 9 bases, with 15 bases remaining between them. CDR1 and CDR2 from the germline V gene are SGDLS and YYNGEE. The CDR3 runs to 14 residues. CDR3 DNA: TGTGCCAGCAGCGTGAACAGGGAAAACAGTGAGCAGTTCTTC. Translating gives CASSVNRENSEQFF.

This clonotype came up a few times. This CDR3 reads CASSTTAFYEQYF. The CDR3 DNA reads as TGTGCCAGCAGTACGACAGCTTTCTACGAGCAGTACTTC. V gene TRBV6-1 combines with J gene TRBJ2-7; the D gene is possibly TRBD1 (5 bases). V was cut by 5 bases and J by 3 bases, with 11 bases left in between. The CDR3 has 13 residues. Germline loops: CDR1 MNHNS, CDR2 SASEGT.

This clonotype was picked up many times. V and J are TRBV3-1 and TRBJ1-1; D is unresolved. The CDR3 extends over 13 amino acids. Germline V gene lookup returns CDR1 LGHDT and CDR2 YNNKEL (reference sequence). The ends were cut back, 4 bases at V and 5 bases at J, with 11 bases in the middle. CDR3 residues: CASSREGWTEAFF. DNA for the CDR3: TGTGCCAGCAGCCGCGAGGGCTGGACTGAAGCTTTCTTT. Based on the CDR3 plus reference TRBV3-1 and TRBJ1-1, the full variable domain is DTAVSQTPKYLVTQMGNDKSIKCEQNLGHDTMYWYKQDSKKFLKIMFSYNNKELIINETVPNRFSPKSPDKAHLNLHINSLELGDSAVYFCASSREGWTEAFFGQGTRLTVV.

In DNA, the CDR3 is TGTGCCTGGAGTAGCGGGAGGCCTAGCCGGAATGAGCAGTTCTTC. Amino acid sequence: CAWSSGRPSRNEQFF. The chain carries TRBV30 and TRBJ2-1; 9 nucleotides align to TRBD2. The CDR3 consists of 15 residues. Germline V CDR1 and CDR2: GTSNPN, SVGIG (reference sequence). Germline trimming cut 2 bases from V and 7 bases from J; bases unmatched to any gene: 9.

In its sample, this clonotype was seen many times. V usage is TRBV24-1 and J usage is TRBJ2-2; tentative D call: TRBD2 (6 bases). Looked up from germline, CDR1 is KGHDR and CDR2 is SFDVKD. This CDR3 contains 17 residues. With 4 bases removed from V and 7 bases from J, the gap between germline ends came to 21 bases. CDR3 bases: TGTGCCACCAGTGACCCCAACCGGGACTCGTATAACGGGGAGCTGTTTTTT. Protein product: CATSDPNRDSYNGELFF.

The rearrangement joins TRBV5-1 to TRBJ2-7; D gene uncertain. CDR1 is SGHRS and CDR2 is YFSETQ in the germline V gene. V was trimmed by 0 bases and J by 6 bases, leaving 16 bases between them. The CDR3 runs 15 residues. The CDR3 nucleotides read TGCGCCAGCAGCTTGGCCACGTCTGATTTCCGCGAGCAGTACTTC. It is translated as CASSLATSDFREQYF.

This clonotype was counted at least ten times. The V and J genes are TRBV7-2 and TRBJ2-1, with D perhaps matching TRBD2 (5 bases). V lost 4 bases and J 8 bases, leaving 24 bases between the germline ends. The CDR3 spans 17 residues. Germline lookup yields CDR1 SGHTA and CDR2 FQGNSA. The CDR3: CASSSIDYPILHYEQFF. CDR3 bases: TGTGCCAGCAGCTCGATAGACTACCCGATCCTACACTATGAGCAGTTCTTC.

This clonotype was observed many times. This chain connects TRBV20-1 to TRBJ2-7; TRBD1 agrees at 9 bases. V gave up 6 bases and J gave up 3 bases; unmatched junction bases: 15. CDR1 DFQATT and CDR2 SNEGSKA come from the germline V gene (reference sequence). CDR3 size: 16 residues. The CDR3 reads CSARRDRVFRGYEQYF. In DNA form, the CDR3 reads TGCAGTGCGCGTAGGGACAGGGTATTTAGGGGCTACGAGCAGTACTTC.

The chain is built from TRBV11-2 and TRBJ2-6; TRBD1 aligns across 7 bases. The CDR3 sequence is 17 residues long. J was trimmed by 0 bases and V by 5 bases; bases with no gene match: 7. CDR1 is SGHAT, CDR2 FQNNGV, per germline. CDR3 amino acids: CASSRDRVSSGANVLTF. DNA for the CDR3: TGTGCCAGCAGCAGAGACAGGGTCAGCTCTGGGGCCAACGTCCTGACTTTC. The full variable domain, in which reference TRBV11-2 and TRBJ2-6 provide the parts outside the CDR3, is EAGVAQSPRYKIIEKRQSVAFWCNPISGHATLYWYQQILGQGPKLLIQFQNNGVVDDSQLPKDRFSAERLKGVDSTLKIQPAKLEDSAVYLCASSRDRVSSGANVLTFGAGSRLTVL.

As to this clonotype: This may arise from a read error, as a much more abundant clone is one base away. This sequence joins TRBV7-9 and TRBJ1-1; TRBD1 is a possible D gene (5 bases). V was pared by 1 base and J by 6 bases, with 12 bases between. The CDR3 is 14 residues long. In germline, CDR1 is SEHNR, CDR2 FQNEAQ (reference sequence). The CDR3 DNA reads as TGTGCCAGCAGCTTAGAGGGGTTTAACGCTGAAGCTTTCTTT. Its protein product is CASSLEGFNAEAFF.